What follows describes a single TCR beta chain. The sample belongs to a study of OX40 agonist ivuxolimab in advanced cancers. In the study overall: The drug used for patients, ivuxolimab, was an agonistic anti-OX40 (CD134) antibody.

The germline V gene has CDR1 MNHNY and CDR2 SVGAGI (reference sequence). V shed 6 bases, J shed 6 bases, and the junction held 5 bases outside the gene matches. The CDR3 extends over 15 amino acids. Some clones are missing from TCRdb's copy, which holds only in-frame ones; the method was immunoSEQ multiplex PCR. This table holds about 94,000 clones, around 86% found once. The input for sequencing was CD4+ or CD8+ T cells sorted from blood, taken in a trial of the OX40 agonist ivuxolimab. This receptor was taken from an adult with an advanced solid tumor such as melanoma, head and neck, liver or kidney cancer. The gene calls are TRBV6-6 and TRBJ2-2; 12 nucleotides line up with TRBD2. The CDR3 sequence is CASSPSGGAAGELFF. For the CDR3, the DNA is TGTGCCAGCAGCCCTAGCGGGGGGGCCGCCGGGGAGCTGTTTTTT.